The 8 T cell receptor beta chains reported below all come from one sample, sequenced in a study of T cells in Graves' hyperthyroidism and ophthalmopathy (dated by TCRdb to between 2019 and 2020). Receptor amplification or capture employed multiplex PCR. The listed sequencing device is Illumina HiSeq 2000. TCR beta CDR3 regions were amplified from RNA transcripts. For the first round of RT-PCR on the TCR CDR3, the HTBI primer set was used together with the Qiagen OneStep RT-PCR kit. TCRdb redid the processing of the public reads, applying fastp at Q25 and MiXCR, and retained in-frame beta chains. One record per CDR3 amino acid sequence lists the most common genes and DNA. This sample holds hundreds of thousands of distinct CDR3 sequences; roughly 15% were observed only once. Jointly, the top ten make up 3.5% to 4.5% of the sample. The specimen sequenced was blood. The receptors derive from a middle-aged woman with Graves' ophthalmopathy.

The V gene is TRBV28, the J gene TRBJ2-3; 7 bases line up with TRBD2. Germline V gene lookup returns CDR1 MDHEN and CDR2 SYDVKM. The CDR3 loop spans 14 amino acids. J was trimmed by 0 bases and V by 6 bases; bases with no gene match: 3. The DNA for the CDR3 is TGTGCCAGCAGAAAAGCGGGGAGCACAGATACGCAGTATTTT. Its protein product is CASRKAGSTDTQYF.

This clonotype occurred many times. The rearrangement links TRBV2 to TRBJ1-6, with unresolved D. CDR3 length equals 15 residues. Looked up from germline, CDR1 is SNHLY and CDR2 is FYNNEI. The ends were cut back, 2 bases at V and 9 bases at J, with 14 bases in the middle. CDR3 DNA sequence: TGTGCCAGCAGTGAACCGGGATCAATCCTTTCACCCCTCCACTTT. Amino acids: CASSEPGSILSPLHF.

This clonotype has at least ten counts. J is TRBJ1-2 and V is TRBV12-3 or TRBV12-4; possible D gene TRBD1, 5 bases. This CDR3 is 13 amino acids long. Between the trimmed V and J ends, which lost 2 bases and 8 bases, there was a span of 12 bases. The CDR3 protein is CASSLSTVNGYTF. CDR3 bases: TGTGCCAGCAGTTTATCGACAGTAAACGGCTACACCTTC.

This clonotype was seen ten or more times. This chain connects TRBV19 to TRBJ1-1, with TRBD1 matching 8 bases. J gave up 6 bases and V 8 bases, and 14 bases lay outside the gene matches. Germline V gene data show CDR1 as LNHDA and CDR2 as SQIVND (reference sequence). This CDR3 comprises 15 residues. CDR3 in DNA: TGTGCCAGTGATAGGTCGGACAGGGATTGGTCTGAAGCTTTCTTT. Protein sequence: CASDRSDRDWSEAFF.

The chain links TRBV24-1 to TRBJ2-5; 11 bases are a match to TRBD2. The CDR3 is 17 amino acids. CDR1 and CDR2 from the germline V gene are KGHDR and SFDVKD. The junction had 6 bases not matched to a gene; V was cut back by 3 bases and J by 1 base. CDR3 sequence (DNA): TGTGCCACCAGTGATGATTTTAGCGGGAGGGCCCAAGAGACCCAGTACTTC. As protein: CATSDDFSGRAQETQYF.

In this sample, this clonotype turned up many times. V is TRBV19 and J is TRBJ1-1; D gene uncertain. The germline V and J ends were trimmed by 1 base and 1 base, with 19 bases remaining between them. The CDR3 loop spans 18 amino acids. Germline CDR1 reads LNHDA; CDR2 reads SQIVND (reference sequence). The CDR3 is CASSIGGGLHSSNTEAFF. In DNA, the CDR3 is TGTGCCAGTAGTATAGGAGGCGGACTTCACTCGTCGAACACTGAAGCTTTCTTT.

Many counts were recorded for this clonotype. The J gene is TRBJ2-5, the V gene TRBV6-2 or TRBV6-3, with D possibly being TRBD2 (5 bases). This CDR3 region has 15 residues. V shed 5 bases and J shed 3 bases, with 16 bases lying between them. CDR1 is MNHEY and CDR2 is SVGEGT in the germline V gene. The CDR3: CASSTIAGVKETQYF. CDR3 bases: TGTGCCAGCAGTACCATCGCCGGGGTCAAAGAGACCCAGTACTTC.

The chain has TRBV4-2 and TRBJ1-1; 7 bases fit TRBD1. The CDR3 runs 15 residues. CDR1 is LGHNA, CDR2 YNFKEQ, per germline. V lost 0 bases to trimming and J lost 4 bases; unmatched junction nucleotides: 5. The CDR3 region has the DNA TGTGCCAGCAGCCAAGACCTAAGGGGGCTCACTGAAGCTTTCTTT. This translates into CASSQDLRGLTEAFF.